One and the same sample provided the 27 T cell receptor beta chains below, sequenced in a study of blood T cell repertoires in COVID-19. Libraries were prepared by immunoSEQ multiplex PCR; TCRdb keeps only in-frame clonotypes and omits some of them. The sample includes 50,000 to 65,000 clones, around 86% of them seen just once. Material for sequencing was peripheral blood. The receptors come from a man in his forties or fifties with active COVID-19.

The V gene is TRBV6-2 or TRBV6-3, the J gene TRBJ1-5; a possible D gene is TRBD1 (5 bases). The CDR3 length is 17 residues. Trimming took 2 bases from V and 3 from J, leaving 17 bases between them. Per the germline V gene, CDR1 is MNHEY and CDR2 is SVGEGT. CDR3 in amino acids: CASSYLDSLNSNQPQHF. For the CDR3, the DNA is TGTGCCAGCAGTTACCTAGACAGCCTCAACTCCAATCAGCCCCAGCATTTT.

The CDR3 spells CASSLGVRETQYF. The CDR3 nucleotides are TGTGCCAGCAGTTTAGGGGTTCGAGAGACCCAGTACTTC. The rearrangement joins TRBV6-2 or TRBV6-3 to TRBJ2-5; the D gene is possibly TRBD1 (5 bases). Deletions cut 4 bases from V and 4 bases from J, with 10 bases between. Germline V gives CDR1 MNHEY, CDR2 SVGEGT. The CDR3 is 13 residues long.

The chain links TRBV7-2 to TRBJ2-5, with D unresolved. The CDR3 spans 11 residues. V lost 5 bases and J lost 4, with 5 bases in between. Germline CDR1 reads SGHTA; CDR2 reads FQGNSA. The CDR3, as DNA: TGTGCCAGCAGCCGAGGAGAGACCCAGTACTTC. Protein: CASSRGETQYF.

The J gene is TRBJ2-1, the V gene TRBV2; D call uncertain. With 3 bases removed from V and 12 bases from J, the gap between germline ends came to 12 bases. Germline CDR1 SNHLY, CDR2 FYNNEI. This CDR3 is built from 12 residues. CDR3 nucleotide sequence: TGTGCCAGCAGTGAGATAATAGCAAGGCAGTTCTTC. Translating gives CASSEIIARQFF.

The DNA for the CDR3 is TGTGCCTGGAGTCAGGAGGGCAGGGTAGTCTATGGCTACACCTTC. It specifies CAWSQEGRVVYGYTF. The V call is TRBV30, the J call TRBJ1-2, with a tentative D call TRBD1 (5 bases). V shed 2 bases and J shed 4 bases, with 17 bases lying between them. Per germline, CDR1 GTSNPN and CDR2 SVGIG (reference sequence). This CDR3 is built from 15 residues.

The chain employs TRBV2 and TRBJ2-2; 7 bases fit TRBD1. CDR1 SNHLY and CDR2 FYNNEI come from the germline V gene. This CDR3 contains 18 residues. Trimming cost V 0 bases and J 0 bases; bases outside gene matches: 7. CDR3 sequence: CASSEAPRTGTNTGELFF. The CDR3 nucleotides are TGTGCCAGCAGTGAAGCCCCCAGGACAGGAACGAACACCGGGGAGCTGTTTTTT. Variable domain in full (rest from reference TRBV2 and TRBJ2-2): EPEVTQTPSHQVTQMGQEVILRCVPISNHLYFYWYRQILGQKVEFLVSFYNNEISEKSEIFDDQFSVERPDGSNFTLKIRSTKLEDSAMYFCASSEAPRTGTNTGELFFGEGSRLTVL.

This chain connects TRBV19 to TRBJ1-1; D gene ambiguous. The CDR3 runs to 15 residues. Germline V lookup: CDR1 LNHDA, CDR2 SQIVND (reference sequence). Between the trimmed V and J ends, which lost 7 bases and 2 bases, there was a span of 17 bases. This chain's CDR3 is CASTPRGARNTEAFF. The DNA of the CDR3 is TGTGCCAGTACCCCCCGCGGTGCCAGAAACACTGAAGCTTTCTTT.

This chain links TRBV27 with TRBJ2-3, with D possibly being TRBD1 (6 bases). CDR1 is MNHEY, CDR2 SMNVEV, per germline (reference sequence). This CDR3 contains 17 residues. V dropped 2 bases and J dropped 3 bases, with 18 bases sitting between them. Here the CDR3 reads CASSLKGAGRGTDTQYF. The DNA of the CDR3 is TGTGCCAGCAGTTTAAAGGGTGCGGGCAGGGGAACAGATACGCAGTATTTT.

A word on this clone: A junction end diverges from the germline sequence, so it may reflect a read error. The chain combines TRBV28 with TRBJ2-7; the D gene is possibly TRBD2 (7 bases). CDR3 length equals 12 residues. CDR1 and CDR2 (germline): MDHEN, SYDVKM. The CDR3 here is CASTPLRGGLSF. The CDR3 nucleotides are TGTGCCAGCACCCCCCTTAGGGGGGGTTTATCCTTC.

The chain joins TRBV6-5 to TRBJ2-5; 7 positions agree with TRBD1. Per the germline V gene, CDR1 is MNHEY and CDR2 is SVGAGI. V lost 6 bases, J lost 5 bases, and 6 bases stayed unmatched. The CDR3 length is 13 residues. CDR3 nucleotides: TGTGCCAGCAGGAGGGACAGAAGGGAGACCCAGTACTTC. As protein: CASRRDRRETQYF.

The chain links TRBV4-1 to TRBJ1-2; 7 bases are shared with TRBD1. J lost 0 bases, V lost 0 bases, and 1 base had no gene match. The CDR3 has 15 amino acids. Germline-derived CDR1 and CDR2 are MGHRA and YSYEKL. CDR3 coding DNA: TGCGCCAGCAGCCAAGATCAGGGGGCTAACTATGGCTACACCTTC. Protein product: CASSQDQGANYGYTF.

The rearrangement joins TRBV7-9 to TRBJ1-2; D not certain. Germline lookup yields CDR1 SEHNR and CDR2 FQNEAQ (reference sequence). The CDR3 has 13 residues. Trimming pared 2 bases from V and 7 bases from J, leaving 11 bases between. CDR3 sequence (DNA): TGTGCCAGCAGCTTACGAGGGCCCGGTGGCTACACCTTC. It translates to CASSLRGPGGYTF. The full variable domain, with the rest looked up from reference TRBV7-9 and TRBJ1-2, is DTGVSQNPRHKITKRGQNVTFRCDPISEHNRLYWYRQTLGQGPEFLTYFQNEAQLEKSRLLSDRFSAERPKGSFSTLEIQRTEQGDSAMYLCASSLRGPGGYTFGSGTRLTVV.

The chain employs TRBV29-1 and TRBJ1-2, with 10 bases fitting TRBD1. This CDR3 is 13 amino acids long. The V gene's germline CDR1 is SQVTM and CDR2 ANQGSEA. Trimming at V came to 4 bases and at J to 3 bases, leaving 2 bases not matched to a gene. Here the CDR3 DNA reads TGCAGCGTTGGACAGGGGGCGGACTATGGCTACACCTTC. Translating it yields CSVGQGADYGYTF.

This chain joins TRBV7-8 and TRBJ2-7; perhaps TRBD2 as D (6 bases). The CDR3 is 16 amino acids. Trimming pared 2 bases from V and 2 bases from J, leaving 16 bases between. Germline CDR1 SGHVS, CDR2 FQNEAQ. CDR3 nucleotide sequence: TGTGCCAGCAGCTTAAGGGACTCGACCGGAACCTACGAGCAGTACTTC. Translated, it gives CASSLRDSTGTYEQYF.

In its sample, this clone was seen a few times. The chain links TRBV10-3 to TRBJ2-1; D remains unclear. The CDR3 has 13 amino acids. V was pared by 2 bases and J by 5 bases, with 7 bases between. The germline V gene encodes CDR1 ENHRY and CDR2 SYGVKD. The CDR3 nucleotides are TGTGCCATCAGTGAGGCCGCGAACAATGAGCAGTTCTTC. Encoded protein: CAISEAANNEQFF.

The V gene is TRBV5-5, the J gene TRBJ1-1; TRBD1 might be the D (6 bases). This CDR3 has 18 residues. The germline V gene encodes CDR1 SGHKS and CDR2 YYEKEE (reference sequence). Trimming removed 4 bases at V and 5 bases at J, with 27 bases between. CDR3: CASSPGVGGPQIATEAFF. The CDR3 coding sequence is TGTGCCAGCAGCCCCGGTGTCGGGGGGCCTCAAATCGCTACTGAAGCTTTCTTT.

This clone was observed once. V and J are TRBV28 and TRBJ2-3; 7 positions match TRBD2. V gave up 2 bases and J gave up 2 bases; unmatched junction bases: 7. The germline V gene encodes CDR1 MDHEN and CDR2 SYDVKM. The CDR3 length is 16 residues. The CDR3 region is CASSLAASGTTDTQYF. The CDR3, as DNA: TGTGCCAGCAGTTTAGCGGCTAGCGGAACCACAGATACGCAGTATTTT.

The chain has TRBV7-8 and TRBJ1-4; a weak D match, TRBD1 (5 bases). The CDR3 consists of 16 residues. Germline values: CDR1 SGHVS, CDR2 FQNEAQ. The germline V and J ends were trimmed by 6 bases and 3 bases, with 17 bases remaining between them. The CDR3 DNA is TGTGCCAGCAGGCGTTCCTTCAGGGAAGCTAATGAAAAACTGTTTTTT. It translates to CASRRSFREANEKLFF. The full variable domain, completed using reference TRBV7-8 and TRBJ1-4, is GAGVSQSPRYKVAKRGQDVALRCDPISGHVSLFWYQQALGQGPEFLTYFQNEAQLDKSGLPSDRFFAERPEGSVSTLKIQRTQQEDSAVYLCASRRSFREANEKLFFGSGTQLSVL.

V is TRBV7-9 and J is TRBJ2-7, with a possible D match to TRBD1 (6 bases). CDR1 and CDR2 from the germline V gene are SEHNR and FQNEAQ (reference sequence). V gave up 1 base and J gave up 9 bases, with 13 bases separating them. The length of the CDR3 is 13 residues. As DNA, the CDR3 is TGTGCCAGCAGCTTAGGGGCAGGGGCGAGGCAGTACTTC. Residues: CASSLGAGARQYF.

The chain combines TRBV18 with TRBJ2-3; D ambiguous. The V gene's germline CDR1 is KGHSH and CDR2 LQKENI. The CDR3 totals 14 residues. The V end was cut by 6 bases, the J end by 2 bases, with 12 bases between. The CDR3 region is CASSSTPITDTQYF. CDR3 coding DNA: TGTGCCAGCTCGAGTACCCCCATCACAGATACGCAGTATTTT. The full variable domain, completed using reference TRBV18 and TRBJ2-3, is NAGVMQNPRHLVRRRGQEARLRCSPMKGHSHVYWYRQLPEEGLKFMVYLQKENIIDESGMPKERFSAEFPKEGPSILRIQQVVRGDSAAYFCASSSTPITDTQYFGPGTRLTVL.

The genes are TRBV4-1 and TRBJ2-7; 8 positions match TRBD1. This CDR3 comprises 14 residues. CDR1 and CDR2 from the germline V gene are MGHRA and YSYEKL. V trimming: 1 base; J trimming: 7 bases; junction bases outside the gene matches: 6. CDR3 coding DNA: TGCGCCAGCAGCCAAGGTTGGACAGGGAAAGAGCAGTACTTC. Its protein is CASSQGWTGKEQYF.

About this clone: This specimen includes other DNA sequences encoding the same CDR3. This rearrangement joins TRBV5-4 to TRBJ2-3, with 11 bases lining up with TRBD2. Trimming removed 0 bases from V and 3 bases from J; junction bases left unmatched: 3. The CDR3 is 16 amino acids. Germline values: CDR1 SGHNT, CDR2 YYREEE (reference sequence). The CDR3 protein is CASSLVAGGETDTQYF. CDR3 coding DNA: TGTGCCAGCAGCTTGGTAGCGGGAGGGGAAACAGATACGCAGTATTTT.

The rearrangement uses TRBV7-9 and TRBJ2-2; TRBD1 agrees at 9 bases. The V and J ends lost 2 bases and 6 bases, in that order; junction bases with no gene match: 1. CDR1 and CDR2 (germline): SEHNR, FQNEAQ (reference sequence). The CDR3 is 14 residues long. Written as DNA, the CDR3 is TGTGCCAGCAGCTTATACAGGGGGCCCGGGGAGCTGTTTTTT. Its protein is CASSLYRGPGELFF.

The rearrangement joins TRBV19 to TRBJ1-2, with D perhaps TRBD1 (6 bases). Trimming shortened V by 4 bases and J by 4 bases, and 13 bases separated the two germline ends. The CDR3 covers 14 residues. Germline CDR1 LNHDA, CDR2 SQIVND (reference sequence). As DNA, the CDR3 is TGTGCCAGTAGTACCAGGGGACGGGTCTATGGCTACACCTTC. It translates to CASSTRGRVYGYTF.

The CDR3 bases are TGTGCCAGCAGATCCCTGGGGGGGATACATGGCGGCTACACCTTC. It codes for CASRSLGGIHGGYTF. This sequence joins TRBV27 and TRBJ1-2; a possible D gene is TRBD1 (5 bases). This CDR3 is 15 amino acids long. Germline lookup yields CDR1 MNHEY and CDR2 SMNVEV (reference sequence). V lost 6 bases and J 8 bases, leaving 22 bases between the germline ends.

The gene calls are TRBV5-4 and TRBJ2-3; a possible D gene is TRBD2 (5 bases). The CDR3 runs to 15 residues. CDR1 and CDR2 (germline): SGHNT, YYREEE (reference sequence). V lost 0 bases, J lost 3 bases, and 11 bases lay in between. CDR3 DNA sequence: TGTGCCAGCAGCTTGGCGGCCCTAGCTACAGATACGCAGTATTTT. Protein: CASSLAALATDTQYF.

The rearrangement uses TRBV6-5 and TRBJ2-7; 9 positions agree with TRBD2. Germline CDR1 reads MNHEY; CDR2 reads SVGAGI. CDR3 size: 14 residues. V gave up 7 bases and J gave up 1 base; unmatched junction bases: 5. CDR3 coding DNA: TGTGCCAGCAAAACGGGACTAGCTTCCTACGAGCAGTACTTC. This gives the protein CASKTGLASYEQYF.